This T cell receptor (beta chain) was sequenced during a study of blood T cell repertoires in COVID-19. Germline CDR1 LNHDA, CDR2 SQIVND (reference sequence). The CDR3 runs to 13 residues. V lost 5 bases and J lost 8; bases outside the gene matches: 5. TCRdb's table, derived via immunoSEQ multiplex PCR, lists solely in-frame clones and lacks some. The sample records 260,000 or so clones, 75% to 90% being singletons. The chain uses TRBV19 and TRBJ2-1, with 8 bases lining up with TRBD2. This receptor was identified in a human donor in a cohort sampled during active COVID-19. The sequenced material came from peripheral blood. CDR3 region: CASSDGLAYEQFF. DNA for the CDR3: TGTGCCAGTAGTGACGGACTAGCCTATGAGCAGTTCTTC.